This T cell receptor beta chain was identified during a study of technical replicates of blood from a few donors. TCRdb keeps only in-frame clones here, not all; method: immunoSEQ multiplex PCR. Altogether fewer than 80,000 clones are present, over 85% being singletons, with the ten largest covering approximately 5%. The CDR3 runs to 15 residues. The V gene's germline CDR1 is MNHNY and CDR2 SVGAGI (reference sequence). The V gene lost 3 bases and the J gene lost 1 base, with 13 bases spanning the gap. The V gene is TRBV6-6, the J gene TRBJ2-7; D unclear. Sequencing was done on a sample of PBMCs. This clonotype originated in a human donor in good health. Some clones in this sample may be carry-over from other donors' samples. CDR3 in DNA: TGTGCCAGCAGTTATGCCGGGTTAAGGTCCTACGAGCAGTACTTC. Encoded protein: CASSYAGLRSYEQYF.